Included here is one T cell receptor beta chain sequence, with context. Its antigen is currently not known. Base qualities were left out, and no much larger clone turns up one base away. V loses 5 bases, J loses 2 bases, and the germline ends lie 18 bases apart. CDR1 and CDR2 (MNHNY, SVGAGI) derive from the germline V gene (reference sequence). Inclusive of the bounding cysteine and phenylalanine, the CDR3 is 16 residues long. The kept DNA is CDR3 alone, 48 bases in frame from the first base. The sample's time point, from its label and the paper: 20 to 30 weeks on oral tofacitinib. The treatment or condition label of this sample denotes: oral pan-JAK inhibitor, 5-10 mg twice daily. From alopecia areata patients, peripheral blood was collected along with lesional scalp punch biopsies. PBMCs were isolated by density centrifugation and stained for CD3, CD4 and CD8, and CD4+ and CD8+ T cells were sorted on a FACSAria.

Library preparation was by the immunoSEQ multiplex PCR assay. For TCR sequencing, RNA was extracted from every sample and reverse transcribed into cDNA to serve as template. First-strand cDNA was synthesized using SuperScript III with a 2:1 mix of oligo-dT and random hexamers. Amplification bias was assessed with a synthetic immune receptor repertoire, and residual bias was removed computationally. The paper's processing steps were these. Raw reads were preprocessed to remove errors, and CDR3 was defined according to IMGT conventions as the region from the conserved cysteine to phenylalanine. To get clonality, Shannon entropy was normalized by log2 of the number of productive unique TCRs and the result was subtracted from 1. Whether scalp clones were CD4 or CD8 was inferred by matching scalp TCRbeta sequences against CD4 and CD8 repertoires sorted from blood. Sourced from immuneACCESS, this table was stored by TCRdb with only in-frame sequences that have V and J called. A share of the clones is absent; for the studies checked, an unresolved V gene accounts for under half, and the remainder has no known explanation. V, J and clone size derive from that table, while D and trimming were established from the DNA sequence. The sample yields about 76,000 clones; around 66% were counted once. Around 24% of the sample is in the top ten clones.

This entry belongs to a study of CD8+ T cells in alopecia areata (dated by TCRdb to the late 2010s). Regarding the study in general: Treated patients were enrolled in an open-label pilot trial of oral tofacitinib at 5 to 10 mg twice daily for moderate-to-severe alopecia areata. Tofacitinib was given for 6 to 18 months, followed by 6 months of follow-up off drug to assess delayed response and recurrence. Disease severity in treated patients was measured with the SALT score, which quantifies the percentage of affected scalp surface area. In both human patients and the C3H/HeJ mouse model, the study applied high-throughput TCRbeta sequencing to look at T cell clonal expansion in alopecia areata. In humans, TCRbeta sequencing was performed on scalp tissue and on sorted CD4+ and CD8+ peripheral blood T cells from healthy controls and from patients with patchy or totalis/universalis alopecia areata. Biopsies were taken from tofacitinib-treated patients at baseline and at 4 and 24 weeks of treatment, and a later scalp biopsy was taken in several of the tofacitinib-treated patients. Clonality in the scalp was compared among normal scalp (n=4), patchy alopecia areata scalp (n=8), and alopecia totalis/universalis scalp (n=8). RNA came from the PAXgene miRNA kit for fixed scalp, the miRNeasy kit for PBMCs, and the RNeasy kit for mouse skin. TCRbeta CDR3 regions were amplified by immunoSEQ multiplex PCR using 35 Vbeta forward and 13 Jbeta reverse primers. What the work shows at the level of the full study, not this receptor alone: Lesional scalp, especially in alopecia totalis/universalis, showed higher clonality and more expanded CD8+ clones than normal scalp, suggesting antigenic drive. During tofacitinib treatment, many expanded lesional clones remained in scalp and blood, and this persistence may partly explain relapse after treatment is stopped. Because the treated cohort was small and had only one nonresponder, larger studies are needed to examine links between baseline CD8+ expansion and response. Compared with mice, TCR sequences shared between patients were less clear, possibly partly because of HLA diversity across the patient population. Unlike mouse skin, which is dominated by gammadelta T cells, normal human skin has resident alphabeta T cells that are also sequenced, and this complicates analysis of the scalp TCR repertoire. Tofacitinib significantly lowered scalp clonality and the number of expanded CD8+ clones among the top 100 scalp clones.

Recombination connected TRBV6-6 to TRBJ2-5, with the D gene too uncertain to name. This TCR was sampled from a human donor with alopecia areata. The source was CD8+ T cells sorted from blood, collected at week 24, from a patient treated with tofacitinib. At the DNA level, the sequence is TGTGCCAGCAGTCAGCCGTTAGGGCGGTTACAAGAGACCCAGTACTTC. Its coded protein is CASSQPLGRLQETQYF.